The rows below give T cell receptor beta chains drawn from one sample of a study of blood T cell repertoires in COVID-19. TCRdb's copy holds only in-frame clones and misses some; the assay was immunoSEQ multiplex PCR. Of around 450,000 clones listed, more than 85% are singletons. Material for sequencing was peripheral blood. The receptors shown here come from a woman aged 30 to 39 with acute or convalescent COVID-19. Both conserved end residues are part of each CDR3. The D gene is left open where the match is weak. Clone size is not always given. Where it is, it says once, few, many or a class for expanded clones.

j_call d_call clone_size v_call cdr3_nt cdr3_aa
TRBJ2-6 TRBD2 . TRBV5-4 TGTGCCAGCAGCTTGGTACTGGGAGGGGAAGGGGCCAACGTCCTGACTTTC CASSLVLGGEGANVLTF
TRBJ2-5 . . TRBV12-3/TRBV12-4 TGTGCCAGCAGTTTACAGAACCAAGAGACCCAGTACTTC CASSLQNQETQYF
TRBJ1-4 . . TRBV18 TGTGCCAGCTCACCACGCCTCGGAGACGGAACTAATGAAAAACTGTTTTTT CASSPRLGDGTNEKLFF
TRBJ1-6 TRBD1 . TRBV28 TGTGCCAGCAAACTACCCTCCGGGACAGACGCCAATTCACCCCTCCACTTT CASKLPSGTDANSPLHF
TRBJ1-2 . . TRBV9 TGTGCCAGCAGCGTAATTACAGGGTCTGGCTACACCTTC CASSVITGSGYTF
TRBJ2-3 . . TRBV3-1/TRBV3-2 TGTGCCAGCAGCGCTTCCCCTAGTACCTTCACAGATACGCAGTATTTT CASSASPSTFTDTQYF
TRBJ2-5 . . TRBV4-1 TGCGCCAGCAGCCAAGAACGACCGGGGACTGGACGGCGGACCCAGTACTTC CASSQERPGTGRRTQYF
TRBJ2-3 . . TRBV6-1 TGTGCCAGCAGTGAAGGTCGCCTGGGGCAACGGGATACGCAGTATTTT CASSEGRLGQRDTQYF
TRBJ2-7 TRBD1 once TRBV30 TGTGCCTGGAGCCCCCTGGACAGGGGGCTAATCTACGAGCAGTACTTC CAWSPLDRGLIYEQYF
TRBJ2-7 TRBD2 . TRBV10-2 TGCGCCAGCAGTGAGGGGACTAGCGAAGACGAGCAGTACTTC CASSEGTSEDEQYF
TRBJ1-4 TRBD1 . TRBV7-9 TGTGCCAGCAGCCCCGACAACGGGACAGACTTTGAAAAACTGTTTTTT CASSPDNGTDFEKLFF
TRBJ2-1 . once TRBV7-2 TGTGCCAGCAGCTTAAAATGGTATTATTTACAGGGCTACAATGAGCAGTTCTTC CASSLKWYYLQGYNEQFF
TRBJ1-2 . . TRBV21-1 TGTGCCAGCAGCCTAACGGGGGTATCTAACTATGGCTACACCTTC CASSLTGVSNYGYTF
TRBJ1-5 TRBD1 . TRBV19 TGTGCCAGTAGTATCGGGGGACAGGTCACGAATCAGCCCCAGCATTTT CASSIGGQVTNQPQHF
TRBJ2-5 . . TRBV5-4 TGTGCCAGCAGCTCCTCTGGACAGCAAGAGACCCAGTACTTC CASSSSGQQETQYF
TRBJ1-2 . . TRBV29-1 TGCAGCGTTGACCCCATCCGGGACTCTAACTATGGCTACACCTTC CSVDPIRDSNYGYTF
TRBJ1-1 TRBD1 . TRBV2 TGTGCCAGCAGTGCAGGGGGAGCGGTCGCTGAAGCTTTCTTT CASSAGGAVAEAFF
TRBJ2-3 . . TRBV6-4 TGTGCCAGCAGACAAAGGGGGGGAAGCACAGATACGCAGTATTTT CASRQRGGSTDTQYF
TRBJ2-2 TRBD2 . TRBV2 TGTGCCAGCAGTCATTCACCGGGACTAGCGGGGGCGAACACCGGGGAGCTGTTTTTT CASSHSPGLAGANTGELFF
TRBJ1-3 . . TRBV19 TGTGCCAGTAGCCAGGGGATCTCTGGAAACACCATATATTTT CASSQGISGNTIYF
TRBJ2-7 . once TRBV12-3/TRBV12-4 TGTGCCAGCGGTTTAATTCGCGGGTACGAGCAGTACTTC CASGLIRGYEQYF
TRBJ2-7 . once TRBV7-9 TGTGCCAGCAGCCCACATATGATGGACGAGCAGTACTTC CASSPHMMDEQYF
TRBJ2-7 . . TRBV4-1 TGCGCCAGCAGCCAAGGGCCTGCAGGCACCTACGAGCAGTACTTC CASSQGPAGTYEQYF
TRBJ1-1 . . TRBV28 TGTGCCAGCAGTTTCCCGGGGGGGACTCGAGCTTTCTTT CASSFPGGTRAFF
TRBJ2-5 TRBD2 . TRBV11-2 TGTGCCAGCAGCTTAGCGCAGCGGGGAAGGAAGACCCAGTACTTC CASSLAQRGRKTQYF
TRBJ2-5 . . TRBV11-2 TGTGCCAGCAGCTGGGAGAGCGGGGAGACCCAGTACTTC CASSWESGETQYF
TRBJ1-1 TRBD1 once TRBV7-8 TGTGCCAGCAGCTTAGGGACAGGGGGCGGTCGTCCGAACACTGAAGCTTTCTTT CASSLGTGGGRPNTEAFF
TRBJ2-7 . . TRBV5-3 TGTGCCAGAAGCTTAGCAGGCGCATCCTACGAGCAGTACTTC CARSLAGASYEQYF
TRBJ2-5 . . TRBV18 TGTGCCAGCTCGGTAGGGGAAAAAGAGACCCAGTACTTC CASSVGEKETQYF
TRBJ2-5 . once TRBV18 TGTGCCAGCTCACCGTTGCGGGCTCGGGAGACCCAGTACTTC CASSPLRARETQYF
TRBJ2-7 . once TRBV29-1 TGCAGCGTGGGAACAGGGCACGAGCAGTACTTC CSVGTGHEQYF